Shown below are 21 T cell receptor beta chains from a single sample sequenced in a study of cytomegalovirus exposure and HLA in healthy donors. With 60 Vbeta and 13 Jbeta primers, the PCR was carried out. Only in-frame clones appear in the TCRdb table, and some are missing; sequencing was by immunoSEQ multiplex PCR. The data hold under 150,000 clones, with approximately 73% observed a single time. The sequenced sample was PBMCs. These receptors all stem from a woman between 35 and 50 years old in good health and CMV-seronegative.

This clone was seen just once. This chain joins TRBV28 and TRBJ1-3, with TRBD1 identical over 7 bases. The CDR3 covers 15 residues. Per germline, CDR1 MDHEN and CDR2 SYDVKM. Losses at the gene ends were 3 bases for V and 7 bases for J; bases not matched to a gene: 9. The CDR3, as DNA: TGTGCCAGCAGTTTGGATAGGGGGCTGAGCAACACCATATATTTT. Amino acid sequence: CASSLDRGLSNTIYF. Supplemented by reference TRBV28 and TRBJ1-3, the full variable domain reads DVKVTQSSRYLVKRTGEKVFLECVQDMDHENMFWYRQDPGLGLRLIYFSYDVKMKEKGDIPEGYSVSREKKERFSLILESASTNQTSMYLCASSLDRGLSNTIYFGEGSWLTVV.

The rearrangement links TRBV15 to TRBJ1-5; the D gene is possibly TRBD1 (6 bases). In germline, CDR1 is LNHNV, CDR2 YYDKDF (reference sequence). Trimming removed 5 bases at V and 5 bases at J, with 16 bases between. The CDR3 has 15 amino acids. CDR3 DNA sequence: TGTGCCACCAGCGGGTACACAGGGAAGGATCAGCCCCAGCATTTT. Amino acid sequence: CATSGYTGKDQPQHF.

Only a few counts were recorded for this clone. This chain connects TRBV4-3 to TRBJ1-2, with D possibly matching TRBD1 (5 bases). Germline CDR1 is LGHNA and CDR2 is YSLEER. V lost 4 bases, J lost 7 bases, and 19 bases lay in between. The CDR3 length is 15 residues. DNA for the CDR3: TGCGCCAGCAGCCCCGGGACTCGGAATCGGGCTGGCTACACCTTC. Residues: CASSPGTRNRAGYTF.

V is TRBV19 and J is TRBJ1-5, with D possibly matching TRBD1 (5 bases). Germline assignment: CDR1 LNHDA and CDR2 SQIVND (reference sequence). Trimming shortened V by 1 base and J by 6 bases, and 10 bases separated the two germline ends. This CDR3 is 14 amino acids long. The CDR3 loop reads CASSIGGRGQPQHF. DNA of the CDR3: TGTGCCAGTAGTATAGGGGGCCGTGGTCAGCCCCAGCATTTT.

This clone was observed once. The rearrangement joins TRBV18 to TRBJ1-4, with TRBD1 matching over 8 bases. J gave up 4 bases and V 4 bases, and 2 bases lay outside the gene matches. Germline loops: CDR1 KGHSH, CDR2 LQKENI. The CDR3 spans 14 residues. The CDR3 DNA sequence: TGTGCCAGCTCACTGACAGGGGATAATGAAAAACTGTTTTTT. This sequence encodes CASSLTGDNEKLFF.

The V call is TRBV5-4, the J call TRBJ2-1; TRBD2 matches 9 bases. Germline loops: CDR1 SGHNT, CDR2 YYREEE (reference sequence). CDR3 size: 14 residues. V gave up 4 bases and J gave up 8 bases; unmatched junction bases: 7. The DNA for the CDR3 is TGTGCCAGCAGCCCCTTGGGACTAGCTGATGAGCAGTTCTTC. As protein: CASSPLGLADEQFF. The full variable domain, with the rest looked up from reference TRBV5-4 and TRBJ2-1, is ETGVTQSPTHLIKTRGQQVTLRCSSQSGHNTVSWYQQALGQGPQFIFQYYREEENGRGNFPPRFSGLQFPNYSSELNVNALELDDSALYLCASSPLGLADEQFFGPGTRLTVL.

In its sample, this clone was seen a few times. J is TRBJ2-2 and V is TRBV5-1; 10 nucleotides line up with TRBD1. From germline, CDR1 is SGHRS and CDR2 YFSETQ. The CDR3 totals 15 residues. V was clipped by 3 bases and J by 3 bases; unmatched bases: 2. The CDR3 DNA reads as TGCGCCAGCAGCTCGGGACAGGGGTACACCGGGGAGCTGTTTTTT. This codes for CASSSGQGYTGELFF.

The V call is TRBV7-2, the J call TRBJ2-5; weak D call: TRBD1 (6 bases). The CDR3 is made up of 16 amino acids. Trimming took off 3 bases at V and 4 bases at J, with 18 bases between the two ends. In germline, CDR1 is SGHTA, CDR2 FQGNSA. In DNA form, the CDR3 reads TGTGCCAGCAGCTTTTGGCCAGGGGTATGGGGAGAGACCCAGTACTTC. This gives the protein CASSFWPGVWGETQYF.

As concerns this clone: Germline and junction disagree at one end, which may indicate a read error. This chain connects TRBV7-9 to TRBJ1-1; 8 nucleotides align to TRBD1. Germline V gene data show CDR1 as SEHNR and CDR2 as FQNEAQ (reference sequence). CDR3 length: 15 residues. CDR3 coding DNA: TGTTCCAGCAGCTTCCGGACAGGGCTGGGGACTGAAGCTTTCTTT. Amino acid sequence: CSSSFRTGLGTEAFF.

The rearrangement joins TRBV19 to TRBJ2-1; TRBD2 agrees at 11 bases. Germline V lookup: CDR1 LNHDA, CDR2 SQIVND (reference sequence). V lost 8 bases, J lost 5 bases, and 8 bases stayed unmatched. The CDR3 loop spans 15 amino acids. The CDR3 DNA sequence: TGTGCCAGTCGTGAACTAGCGGGGGTGAACAATGAGCAGTTCTTC. The encoded protein is CASRELAGVNNEQFF.

This chain joins TRBV23-1 and TRBJ1-4, with D possibly being TRBD1 (6 bases). TRBV23-1 is flagged as an ORF with uncertain function. CDR3 length equals 17 residues. The V gene lost 6 bases and the J gene lost 0 bases, with 17 bases spanning the gap. CDR3 sequence: CASSRCRGIPTNEKLFF. CDR3 bases: TGCGCCAGCAGCAGATGTAGGGGGATACCAACTAATGAAAAACTGTTTTTT.

The J gene is TRBJ1-1, the V gene TRBV5-6; D perhaps matches TRBD1 (6 bases). Germline values: CDR1 SGHDT, CDR2 YYEEEE. V was cut by 4 bases and J by 4 bases, with 17 bases left in between. This CDR3 is built from 15 residues. Here the CDR3 DNA reads TGTGCCAGCAGCCCAGGGGCCACCTTAGCCACTGAAGCTTTCTTT. Its translation is CASSPGATLATEAFF.

The chain uses TRBV18 and TRBJ1-5; D is possibly TRBD1 (5 bases). The CDR3 runs to 13 residues. The V gene lost 5 bases and the J gene lost 3 bases, with 8 bases spanning the gap. CDR1 KGHSH and CDR2 LQKENI come from the germline V gene. The CDR3 loop is CASSDSNNQPQHF. The CDR3 bases are TGTGCCAGCTCAGACAGTAACAATCAGCCCCAGCATTTT.

This clone was seen once. The chain is built from TRBV5-6 and TRBJ2-7; 8 nucleotides match TRBD1. J was trimmed by 9 bases and V by 4 bases; bases with no gene match: 12. Per the germline V gene, CDR1 is SGHDT and CDR2 is YYEEEE. The CDR3 extends over 14 amino acids. CDR3 amino acids: CASSLLDRGSGQYF. Here the CDR3 DNA reads TGTGCCAGCAGCCTACTCGACAGGGGATCGGGGCAGTACTTC.

Worth noting for this clone: Its ends do not fully match the called genes, so a read error is possible. The chain has TRBV7-7 and TRBJ2-5; TRBD2 is a possible D gene (5 bases). Germline V gene lookup returns CDR1 SSHAT and CDR2 FNYEAQ (reference sequence). This CDR3 has 14 residues. The CDR3 is CASSPLGPGETQYF. In DNA form, the CDR3 reads TGTGCTAGCAGCCCCCTCGGGCCGGGGGAGACCCAGTACTTC.

This CDR3 reads CARSDPSGTGVSSEQYF. The CDR3 DNA is TGTGCCAGAAGCGACCCCTCCGGGACAGGGGTTTCAAGCGAGCAGTACTTC. The chain couples TRBV5-3 to TRBJ2-7; 10 bases are shared with TRBD1. TRBV5-3 is filed as an ORF, its function uncertain. The junction had 16 bases not matched to a gene; V was cut back by 4 bases and J by 6 bases. The CDR3 length is 17 residues.

This clone was observed a single time. The rearrangement joins TRBV6-7 to TRBJ2-6; no clear D. TRBV6-7 is an ORF for which the function is uncertain. V was clipped by 7 bases and J by 0 bases, with 7 bases between them. This CDR3 has 14 residues. The CDR3 DNA reads as TGTGCCAGCATACCGGTCTCTGGGGCCAACGTCCTGACTTTC. Translated: CASIPVSGANVLTF.

The J gene is TRBJ1-1, the V gene TRBV9; TRBD1 agrees at 9 bases. Germline CDR1 reads SGDLS; CDR2 reads YYNGEE. V lost 3 bases, J lost 11 bases, and 14 bases stayed unmatched. The length of the CDR3 is 15 residues. The CDR3 sequence is CASSARNRQGDAAFF. The CDR3 DNA reads as TGTGCCAGCAGCGCCAGAAACCGACAGGGGGACGCGGCTTTCTTT.

V usage is TRBV29-1 and J usage is TRBJ1-4; perhaps TRBD1 as D (5 bases). The CDR3 loop spans 15 amino acids. CDR1 and CDR2 from the germline V gene are SQVTM and ANQGSEA. V lost 0 bases to trimming and J lost 0 bases, with 8 bases between them. This chain's CDR3 is CSVEDDSATNEKLFF. CDR3 in DNA: TGCAGCGTTGAAGATGACAGTGCAACTAATGAAAAACTGTTTTTT.

This clone occurred a few times. The chain is built from TRBV10-3 and TRBJ1-6; D is unclear. Germline-derived CDR1 and CDR2 are ENHRY and SYGVKD. The CDR3 is 14 residues long. Trimming pared 2 bases from V and 8 bases from J, leaving 10 bases between. CDR3 protein: CAISERQADSPLHF. Written as DNA, the CDR3 is TGTGCCATCAGTGAGCGCCAGGCTGATTCACCCCTCCACTTT.

This clone was detected only a few times. V and J are TRBV7-9 and TRBJ1-4, with D perhaps TRBD1 (5 bases). CDR1 and CDR2 from the germline V gene are SEHNR and FQNEAQ (reference sequence). Trimming left V 1 base short and J 4 bases short, with 7 bases between. There are 14 residues in the CDR3. The CDR3 DNA follows: TGTGCCAGCAGCTTAGGCGGGGGTAATGAAAAACTGTTTTTT. This gives the protein CASSLGGGNEKLFF.